One and the same sample provided the 27 T cell receptor beta chains below, sequenced in a study of CD8+ T cells in alopecia areata. Investigators isolated RNA and reverse transcribed it into cDNA to act as the sequencing template. The protocol was immunoSEQ multiplex PCR, while the TCRdb copy is restricted to in-frame clones and leaves out a portion. Altogether about 300,000 clones were found in the sample, and no singletons occur. The sorting of pooled cutaneous lymph node cells relied on CD4, CD8alpha, NKG2D, NKG2ACE and other markers. Sequenced input: CD4+ T cells sorted from a lymph node. These receptors came from a C3H/HeJ mouse with alopecia areata. Mouse MHC haplotype: H2-k.

This clone appeared a few times. Genes and germline come from the mouse. From the germline J gene comes the end of the CDR3, since the read stops 4 residues before it. The sample holds other DNA sequences that translate to the same CDR3. V and J are TRBV14 and TRBJ2-5, with 7 bases lining up with TRBD2. The CDR3 length is 14 residues. The V gene end was trimmed by 5 bases and the J gene end by 3 bases; junction bases not matched to a gene: 6. CDR1 is SGHDT, CDR2 FRDEAV, per germline. CDR3 loop: CASSPDWEQDTQYF. The DNA read from the CDR3 is TGTGCCAGCAGCCCCGACTGGGAGCAAGAC.

This clone was seen a handful of times. Mouse names are used for the genes. The CDR3 goes on 4 residues after the read ends, and that part is filled in from the germline J gene. Other DNA sequences in the sample encode the same CDR3. The chain combines TRBV1 with TRBJ1-1, with a weak D call TRBD1 (5 bases). CDR1 NSQYPW and CDR2 LRSPGD come from the germline V gene (reference sequence). CDR3 length: 15 amino acids. With 0 bases removed from V and 1 base from J, the gap between germline ends came to 9 bases. The CDR3 region is CTCSADRQGNTEVFF. Incomplete CDR3 DNA: TGCACCTGCAGTGCAGATAGGCAGGGAAACACA.

This clone came up a few times. Gene names are the mouse ones. The read ends 3 residues early relative to the CDR3; the germline J gene fills the gap. Additional DNA sequences in this sample encode the identical CDR3. This sequence joins TRBV19 and TRBJ1-6; 8 bases map to TRBD1. TRBJ1-6 is an ORF, and what it does is uncertain. CDR3 length: 16 residues. Per germline, CDR1 FNHDT and CDR2 SITEND (reference sequence). With V trimmed by 2 bases and J by 2 bases, 3 bases remained unmatched. The part of the CDR3 DNA that was read is TGTGCCAGCAGTATTGACAGGGGTCCCTATAATTCGCCC. Amino acid sequence: CASSIDRGPYNSP. Given in full, the CDR3 is CASSIDRGPYNSPLYF.

This clone showed up just a few times. This may be a read error: a much more frequent sequence differs by one nucleotide. Genes here carry mouse names. The sequence runs out 4 residues before the end of the CDR3; the remainder is reconstructed from the germline J gene. The chain recombines TRBV19 with TRBJ2-1; TRBD1 might be the D (6 bases). Germline assignment: CDR1 FNHDT and CDR2 SITEND (reference sequence). Trimming pared 6 bases from V and 3 bases from J, leaving 10 bases between. This CDR3 is built from 13 residues. The chain's CDR3 is CASTRDIYAEQFF. The part of the CDR3 DNA that was read is TGTGCCAGCACCCGGGACATCTATGCT.

This clone occurred a few times. Gene names and germline refer to mouse. The sequenced fragment ends 4 residues before the CDR3 boundary, so the rest is inferred from the germline J gene. V is TRBV13-2 and J is TRBJ2-5, with 10 bases aligning to TRBD2. In germline, CDR1 is NNHNN, CDR2 SYGAGS (reference sequence). This CDR3 has 16 amino acids. Trimming cost V 0 bases and J 0 bases; bases outside gene matches: 1. The CDR3 loop reads CASGDGTGGNQDTQYF. The sequenced CDR3 bases are TGTGCCAGCGGTGATGGGACTGGGGGTAACCAAGAC.

Comment on this clone: Any gene name here is a mouse gene name. Read data end 4 residues before the CDR3 end; the end is taken from the germline J gene. V gene TRBV19 combines with J gene TRBJ1-2; 7 bases agree with TRBD1. Germline lookup yields CDR1 FNHDT and CDR2 SITEND (reference sequence). This CDR3 contains 15 residues. The sequenced part of the CDR3 DNA is TGTGCCAGCAGTATAGAGAGGGGGCGCGGATCC. The encoded protein is CASSIERGRGS. The full CDR3 reads CASSIERGRGSDYTF.

This clone was picked up a small number of times. Here the gene names and germline are mouse. The sequenced fragment ends 4 residues before the CDR3 boundary, so the rest is inferred from the germline J gene. The chain carries TRBV1 and TRBJ2-3; D is possibly TRBD2 (7 bases). This CDR3 is 16 amino acids long. The germline CDR1 and CDR2 sequences are NSQYPW and LRSPGD (reference sequence). Trimming stripped 1 base from V and 1 base from J, with 12 bases between. The DNA read from the CDR3 is TGCACCTGCAGTGCAGGGGGGGCGCGTCGTGCAGAA. This encodes CTCSAGGARRAE. From start to end, the CDR3 is CTCSAGGARRAETLYF.

Regarding this clone: All gene names here are mouse names. Read data end 4 residues before the CDR3 end; the end is taken from the germline J gene. Other DNA sequences of this sample code for an identical CDR3. The chain couples TRBV5 to TRBJ2-2; D is possibly TRBD1 (5 bases). Trimming removed 1 base from V and 0 bases from J, with 9 bases in between. CDR3 length: 16 amino acids. Per germline, CDR1 LGHNA and CDR2 YNLKQL (reference sequence). The CDR3 DNA, read in part, is TGTGCCAGCAGCCAAGGGCAGGGCCCAAACACCGGG. Its translation is CASSQGQGPNTG. The whole CDR3 sequence is CASSQGQGPNTGQLYF.

As regards this clone: Mouse germline and gene names are used. The read ends 4 residues shy of where the CDR3 ends; the end is completed using the germline J gene. The sample contains more than one DNA sequence encoding this CDR3. V usage is TRBV13-1 and J usage is TRBJ2-5, with D tentatively TRBD1 (5 bases). The CDR3 runs 14 residues. Germline-derived CDR1 and CDR2 are NSHNY and SYGAGN. The sequenced CDR3 bases are TGTGCCAGCAGTGATTCAGGGAGAGGGGAC. Residues: CASSDSGRGD. The full CDR3 protein reads CASSDSGRGDTQYF.

With respect to this clone: Gene names denote mouse genes. Coverage ceases 4 residues before the CDR3 finishes, and the germline J gene fills in the end. Other DNA sequences from this sample encode an identical CDR3 as well. The chain combines TRBV13-2 with TRBJ1-2; D is unclear. Deletions cut 4 bases from V and 1 base from J, with 5 bases between. The CDR3 is 12 residues long. CDR1 and CDR2 (germline): NNHNN, SYGAGS (reference sequence). The CDR3 is CASGPQNSDYTF. The covered CDR3 bases are TGTGCCAGCGGTCCCCAAAACTCC.

This clone was detected a few times. Mouse gene names and germline throughout. Coverage ceases 4 residues before the CDR3 finishes, and the germline J gene fills in the end. Within the sample, other DNA sequences also encode this same CDR3. This chain links TRBV19 with TRBJ2-2; 7 bases agree with TRBD1. The CDR3 contains 15 residues. With 5 bases clipped from V and 0 bases from J, the junction kept 4 bases outside the gene matches. CDR1 and CDR2 (germline): FNHDT, SITEND (reference sequence). The CDR3 DNA, read in part, is TGTGCCAGCAGACGACAGGGAGCAAACACCGGG. Its protein product is CASRRQGANTG. Given in full, the CDR3 is CASRRQGANTGQLYF.

On this clone itself: Gene names refer to mouse genes. The sequence runs out 4 residues before the end of the CDR3; the remainder is reconstructed from the germline J gene. The J gene is TRBJ1-1, the V gene TRBV1, with TRBD1 as a possible D gene (5 bases). The CDR3 consists of 14 residues. CDR1 is NSQYPW and CDR2 is LRSPGD in the germline V gene (reference sequence). CDR3 DNA, as far as it was read: TGCACCTGCAGTGCAGATCTGGGGGGAGAA. Translation: CTCSADLGGE. The entire CDR3 protein is CTCSADLGGEEVFF.

This clone came up a few times. Here the gene names and germline are mouse. The observed sequence ends 4 residues before the CDR3 terminus, with the missing tail filled in from the germline J gene. V and J are TRBV13-2 and TRBJ2-7; 8 bases agree with TRBD2. Germline CDR1 reads NNHNN; CDR2 reads SYGAGS (reference sequence). The CDR3 is 12 amino acids. CDR3: CASAGGSYEQYF. The CDR3 DNA, read in part, is TGTGCCAGCGCTGGGGGGTCTTAT.

As for this clone: Mouse germline and gene names are used. The CDR3 end is not reached by the read, which stops 4 residues before it; the germline J gene fills it in. V usage is TRBV5 and J usage is TRBJ2-5, with 9 bases fitting TRBD1. This CDR3 has 15 residues. Germline V gene lookup returns CDR1 LGHNA and CDR2 YNLKQL (reference sequence). The CDR3 reads CASSQDGTGTDTQYF. CDR3 DNA (partial): TGTGCCAGCAGCCAAGATGGGACAGGGACCGAC.

Details on this clone: Genes and germline are mouse. Coverage ceases 4 residues before the CDR3 finishes, and the germline J gene fills in the end. The chain is built from TRBV1 and TRBJ1-2, with TRBD1 matching 8 bases. CDR3 length equals 14 residues. Germline CDR1 is NSQYPW and CDR2 is LRSPGD (reference sequence). The junction had 2 bases not matched to a gene; V was cut back by 2 bases and J by 3 bases. The part of the CDR3 DNA that was read is TGCACCTGCAGTGCACAGGGGGCGCACTCC. Encoded protein: CTCSAQGAHS. The whole CDR3 is CTCSAQGAHSDYTF.

In its sample, this clone was seen a few times. The gene names given are mouse names. The read gets to within 4 residues of the CDR3 end, and the germline J gene fills in the rest. The chain combines TRBV13-1 with TRBJ2-7; TRBD1 matches at 7 bases. The CDR3 has 15 residues. Germline V gene data show CDR1 as NSHNY and CDR2 as SYGAGN. V dropped 0 bases and J dropped 2; count of bases not matched to a gene: 5. This CDR3 is CASSDADRVTYEQYF. The sequenced CDR3 bases are TGTGCCAGCAGTGATGCTGACAGGGTAACCTAT.

The table lists this clone with a few counts. The gene names given are mouse names. The CDR3 end falls 4 residues outside the read, so it is completed with the germline J gene. The rearrangement joins TRBV13-1 to TRBJ2-5; the D gene is possibly TRBD1 (6 bases). Germline values: CDR1 NSHNY, CDR2 SYGAGN. The CDR3 has 12 residues. The covered CDR3 bases are TGTGCCAGCAGTCCAGGGGAAGAC. Translation: CASSPGED. The entire CDR3 protein reads CASSPGEDTQYF.

Comment on this clone: Genes and germline come from the mouse. The read halts 4 residues ahead of the CDR3 end, with the missing end drawn from the germline J gene. The chain recombines TRBV31 with TRBJ1-2; D call uncertain. V gave up 1 base and J gave up 0 bases, with 6 bases separating them. The germline V gene has CDR1 GKSSPN and CDR2 SITVG. The CDR3 spans 13 residues. The covered CDR3 bases are TGTGCCTGGAGTCCCCAGACAAACTCC. Residues: CAWSPQTNS. The entire CDR3 protein is CAWSPQTNSDYTF.

This clone came up a few times. Genes here carry mouse names. The read is 4 residues too short to cover the CDR3 end, so that end is filled in from the germline J gene. This sequence joins TRBV13-3 and TRBJ1-1; 11 positions match TRBD1. Germline-derived CDR1 and CDR2 are NNHDY and SYVADS. Losses at the gene ends were 3 bases for V and 2 bases for J; bases not matched to a gene: 3. This CDR3 region has 15 residues. The CDR3 here is CASSAGQGVNTEVFF. CDR3 DNA (partial): TGTGCCAGCAGTGCGGGACAGGGGGTTAACACA.

This clone was seen a handful of times. Mouse names are used for the genes. Sequencing ends 4 residues short of the CDR3 end; the germline J gene provides the rest. Within the sample, other DNA sequences also encode this same CDR3. This rearrangement joins TRBV13-3 to TRBJ1-2, with D hard to call. The germline CDR1 and CDR2 sequences are NNHDY and SYVADS. The CDR3 has 11 residues. V was trimmed by 7 bases and J by 2 bases, leaving 6 bases between them. CDR3 DNA, as far as it was read: TGTGCCAGCTCCCAGAACTCC. It yields the protein CASSQNS. From start to end, the CDR3 is CASSQNSDYTF.

This clone was picked up a small number of times. A much more abundant neighbour one base away suggests this may be a read error. Gene and germline names: mouse. The missing CDR3 end, 4 residues past where the read stops, is filled in from the germline J gene. Within the sample, other DNA sequences also encode this same CDR3. The chain joins TRBV13-3 to TRBJ2-2; 7 nucleotides agree with TRBD1. The J segment lost 1 base and the V segment lost 4 bases, leaving 1 base of the junction unmatched. The CDR3 spans 14 residues. Germline assignment: CDR1 NNHDY and CDR2 SYVADS. The covered CDR3 bases are TGTGCCAGCAGTCGGACAGGAAACACCGGG. This codes for CASSRTGNTG. The whole CDR3 protein is CASSRTGNTGQLYF.

Worth noting for this clone: Gene names and germline refer to mouse. The CDR3 protein is CASSIGGQGQNTLYF. The CDR3 bases that were read are TGTGCCAGCAGTATAGGTGGACAAGGCCAAAAC. The chain uses TRBV19 and TRBJ2-4; D is perhaps TRBD1 (5 bases). The CDR3 extends 4 residues past the end of the read, so its final part is completed from the germline J gene. The V end was cut by 0 bases, the J end by 3 bases, with 11 bases between. This CDR3 contains 15 residues. Germline lookup yields CDR1 FNHDT and CDR2 SITEND (reference sequence).

A few counts support this clone. The germline and genes are mouse ones. The read falls 4 residues short of the CDR3 end, and the missing part is taken from the germline J gene. The rearrangement joins TRBV5 to TRBJ2-5; possible D gene TRBD1, 6 bases. This CDR3 is 17 amino acids long. The germline V gene has CDR1 LGHNA and CDR2 YNLKQL (reference sequence). Trimming left V 0 bases short and J 2 bases short, with 15 bases between. CDR3 bases read: TGTGCCAGCAGCCAAGAGAGAAACAGGGTGTCCCAAGAC. As protein: CASSQERNRVSQD. The CDR3 in full is CASSQERNRVSQDTQYF.

This clone was observed a handful of times. Germline and genes: mouse. Read data end 3 residues before the CDR3 end; the end is taken from the germline J gene. This chain uses TRBV13-1 with TRBJ1-6; possible D gene TRBD1, 5 bases. TRBJ1-6 is placed among ORFs of uncertain function. Germline assignment: CDR1 NSHNY and CDR2 SYGAGN. Trimming removed 0 bases from V and 6 bases from J, with 13 bases in between. This CDR3 comprises 16 residues. CDR3 in amino acids: CASSDASGRGNSPLYF. The part of the CDR3 DNA that was read is TGTGCCAGCAGTGATGCATCCGGGAGGGGTAATTCGCCC.

This clone showed up just a few times. Genes and germline come from the mouse. The read terminates 4 residues before the CDR3 end, so the remaining end is supplied by the germline J gene. Other DNA sequences of this sample code for an identical CDR3. V and J are TRBV4 and TRBJ2-7, with 11 bases identical to TRBD2. CDR1 is LGHDT, CDR2 YNNKQL, per germline (reference sequence). Trimming at V came to 5 bases and at J to 3 bases, leaving 3 bases not matched to a gene. The CDR3 extends over 14 amino acids. Partial CDR3 DNA: TGTGCCAGCAGCCCCGGGACTGGGGGCTAT. Translation: CASSPGTGGY. The whole CDR3 reads CASSPGTGGYEQYF.

This clone has more than one count but fewer than ten. Gene and germline names: mouse. This chain's CDR3 is CASSAWMEEVFF. CDR3 DNA, as far as it was read: TGTGCCAGCAGTGCCTGGATGGAA. The rearrangement links TRBV13-1 to TRBJ1-1, with D uncertain. The sequenced fragment ends 4 residues before the CDR3 boundary, so the rest is inferred from the germline J gene. Germline V gene lookup returns CDR1 NSHNY and CDR2 SYGAGN. The CDR3 is 12 residues long.

Turning to this clone: Genes and germline come from the mouse. The sequence runs out 4 residues before the end of the CDR3; the remainder is reconstructed from the germline J gene. This sequence joins TRBV13-3 and TRBJ2-2, with 7 nucleotides matching TRBD1. The CDR3 is 13 amino acids. The V gene end was trimmed by 5 bases and the J gene end by 4 bases; junction bases not matched to a gene: 2. The germline gives CDR1 NNHDY, CDR2 SYVADS. CDR3 amino acids: CASSDRVTGQLYF. The part of the CDR3 DNA that was read is TGTGCCAGCAGCGACAGGGTCACCGGG.